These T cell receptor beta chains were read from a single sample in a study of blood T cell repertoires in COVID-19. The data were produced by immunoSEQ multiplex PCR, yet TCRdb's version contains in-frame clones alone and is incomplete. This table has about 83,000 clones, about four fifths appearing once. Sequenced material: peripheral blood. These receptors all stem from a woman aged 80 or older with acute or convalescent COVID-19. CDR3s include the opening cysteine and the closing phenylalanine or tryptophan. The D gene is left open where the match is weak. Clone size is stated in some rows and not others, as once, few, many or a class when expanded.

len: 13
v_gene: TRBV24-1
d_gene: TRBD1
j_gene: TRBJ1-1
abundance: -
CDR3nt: TGTGCCACCAGTGATTTGACTCAGGGGGGAGCTTTCTTT
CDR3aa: CATSDLTQGGAFF

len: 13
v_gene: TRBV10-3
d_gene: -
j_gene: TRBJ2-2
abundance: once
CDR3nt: TGTGCCATCAGAAAAAGAGAAGCCGGGGAGCTGTTTTTT
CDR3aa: CAIRKREAGELFF

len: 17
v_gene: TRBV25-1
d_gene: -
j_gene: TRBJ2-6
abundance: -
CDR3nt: TGTGCCAGCAGTGGGTCAGCCCGAGGCGTGTGGGCCAACGTCCTGACTTTC
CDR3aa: CASSGSARGVWANVLTF

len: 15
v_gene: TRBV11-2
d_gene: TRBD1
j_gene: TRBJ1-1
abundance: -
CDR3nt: TGTGCCAGCAGCTCGGGGGACAGGGTGGCCACTGAAGCTTTCTTT
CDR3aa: CASSSGDRVATEAFF

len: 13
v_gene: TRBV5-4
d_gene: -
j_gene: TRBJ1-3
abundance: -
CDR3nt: TGTGCCAGCAGCTTGTTTACTGGAAACACCATATATTTT
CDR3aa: CASSLFTGNTIYF

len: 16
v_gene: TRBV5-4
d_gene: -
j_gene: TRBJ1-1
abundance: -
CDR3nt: TGTGCCAGCAGCTTGGGGGAAACAGGGTATGGTACTGAAGCTTTCTTT
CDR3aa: CASSLGETGYGTEAFF

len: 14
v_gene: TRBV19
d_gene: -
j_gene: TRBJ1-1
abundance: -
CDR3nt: TGTGCCAGTAGTATAGAGAGCCTTGGCACTGAAGCTTTCTTT
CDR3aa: CASSIESLGTEAFF

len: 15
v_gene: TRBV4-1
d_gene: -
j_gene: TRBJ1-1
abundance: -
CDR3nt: TGCGCCAGCAGCCCGTTGACAGAAATGAACACTGAAGCTTTCTTT
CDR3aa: CASSPLTEMNTEAFF

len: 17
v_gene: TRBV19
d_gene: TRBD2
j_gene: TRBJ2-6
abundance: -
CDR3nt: TGTGCCAGTAGTCCCCGGTGGGGGGGTACTGGGGCCAACGTCCTGACTTTC
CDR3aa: CASSPRWGGTGANVLTF

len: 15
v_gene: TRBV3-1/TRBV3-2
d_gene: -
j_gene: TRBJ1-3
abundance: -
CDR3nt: TGTGCCAGCAGCCACAACAGTAGAATTGGAAACACCATATATTTT
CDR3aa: CASSHNSRIGNTIYF

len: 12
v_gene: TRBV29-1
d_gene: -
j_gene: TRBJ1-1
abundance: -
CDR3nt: TGCAGCGTCAAAAACATCAACACTGAAGCTTTCTTT
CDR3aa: CSVKNINTEAFF

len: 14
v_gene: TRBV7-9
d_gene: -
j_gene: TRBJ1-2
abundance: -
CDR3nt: TGTGCCAGCAGCCATGAATCCGGGTGGACGGGGTACACCTTC
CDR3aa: CASSHESGWTGYTF

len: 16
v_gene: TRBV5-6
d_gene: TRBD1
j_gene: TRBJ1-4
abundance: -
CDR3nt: TGTGCCAGCAGCTTGCCCGGACAGGCAACTAATGAAAAACTGTTTTTT
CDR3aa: CASSLPGQATNEKLFF

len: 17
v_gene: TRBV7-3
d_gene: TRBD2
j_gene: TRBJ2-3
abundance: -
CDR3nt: TGTGCCAGCAGCTCGAATAGACTAGCGGGGGGGTCAGATACGCAGTATTTT
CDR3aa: CASSSNRLAGGSDTQYF

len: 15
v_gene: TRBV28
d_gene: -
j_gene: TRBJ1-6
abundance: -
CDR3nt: TGTGCCAGCAGTTTAAGCAGGGGCCATAATTCACCCCTCCACTTT
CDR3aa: CASSLSRGHNSPLHF